Included here is one T cell receptor (beta chain) sequence, with context. The sample comes from a study of technical replicates of blood from several donors. Assay used: immunoSEQ multiplex PCR; TCRdb lists only in-frame clones, some missing. Here the sample spans about 83,000 clones, around nine tenths being singletons. The CDR3 extends over 16 amino acids. V lost 5 bases to trimming and J lost 2 bases, with 19 bases between them. The germline V gene has CDR1 SGHNT and CDR2 YENEEA. Sample: T cells isolated from PBMCs. The origin of this receptor is a human donor in good health. The chain has TRBV11-3 and TRBJ2-7, with D possibly matching TRBD1 (5 bases). The CDR3 spells CASSLRGAFPAYEQYF. The DNA of the CDR3 is TGTGCCAGCAGCCTAAGGGGTGCGTTTCCGGCCTACGAGCAGTACTTC.